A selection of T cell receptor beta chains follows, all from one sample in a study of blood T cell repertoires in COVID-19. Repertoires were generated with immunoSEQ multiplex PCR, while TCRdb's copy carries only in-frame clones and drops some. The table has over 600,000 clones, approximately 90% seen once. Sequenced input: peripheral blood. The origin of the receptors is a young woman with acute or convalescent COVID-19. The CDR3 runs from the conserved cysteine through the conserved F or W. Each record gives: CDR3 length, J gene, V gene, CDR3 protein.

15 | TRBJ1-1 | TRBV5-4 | CASSLGPGASTEAFF
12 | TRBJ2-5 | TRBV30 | CAWGDRQETQYF
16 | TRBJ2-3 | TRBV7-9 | CASSLNWGGARDTQYF
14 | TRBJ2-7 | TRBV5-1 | CASSLRGGPYEQYF
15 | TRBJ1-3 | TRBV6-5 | CASSRTANSGNTIYF
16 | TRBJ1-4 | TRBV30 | CAWSVMGQGKYEKLFF
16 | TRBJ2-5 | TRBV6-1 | CASSDWTGGTEETQYF
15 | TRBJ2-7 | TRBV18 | CASSPRTSVGYEQYF
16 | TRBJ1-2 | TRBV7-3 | CASSPHARGLDYGYTF
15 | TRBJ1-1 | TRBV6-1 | CASSEVPGGITEAFF
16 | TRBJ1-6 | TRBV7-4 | CASSMNREIYNSPLHF
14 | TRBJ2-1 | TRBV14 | CASKKTGVVGEQFF
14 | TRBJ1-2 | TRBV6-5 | CASSSAGINYGYTF
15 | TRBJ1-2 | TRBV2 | CASSDAGQINYGYTF
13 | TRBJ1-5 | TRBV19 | CASSDRLLGPQHF
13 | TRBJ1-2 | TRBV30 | CAWGPGQGRGYTF
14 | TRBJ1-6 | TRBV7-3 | CASSLNGWDSPLHF
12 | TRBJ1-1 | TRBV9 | CASSESGTEAFF
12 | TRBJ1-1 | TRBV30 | CAWSRTGWAAFF
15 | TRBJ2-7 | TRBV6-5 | CASSYHRKGNYEQYF
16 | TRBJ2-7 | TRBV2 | CASSVSRQKYSYEQYF
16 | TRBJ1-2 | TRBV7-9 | CASSSYVGGANYGYTF
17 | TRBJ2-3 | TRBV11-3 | CASSLFGGGGEAHTQYF
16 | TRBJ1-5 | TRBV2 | CASSEDVLRSNQPQHF
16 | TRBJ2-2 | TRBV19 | CASTPRGAPNTGELFF
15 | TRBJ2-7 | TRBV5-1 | CASSVQIGQATEQYF
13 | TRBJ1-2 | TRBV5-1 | CASSRGQIYGYTF
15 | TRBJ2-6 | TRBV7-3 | CASSPPGYGANVLTF
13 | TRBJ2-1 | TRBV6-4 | CASSDSDSDEQFF
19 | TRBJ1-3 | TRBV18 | CASSPRQLLSAFSGNTIYF
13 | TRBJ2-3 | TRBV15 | CATRWGGTDTQYF
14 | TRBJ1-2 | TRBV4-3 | CASSQAGQGYGYTF
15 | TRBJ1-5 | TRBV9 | CASSVGRGSNQPQHF
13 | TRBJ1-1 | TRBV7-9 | CASSQQRNTEAFF
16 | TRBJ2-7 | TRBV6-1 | CASSEEVTGGAYEQYF
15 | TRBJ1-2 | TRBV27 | CASRDRGRLDYGYTF
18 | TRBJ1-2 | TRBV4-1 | CASSQGPRDPRSNYGYTF
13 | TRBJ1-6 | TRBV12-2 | CASRFRANSPLHF
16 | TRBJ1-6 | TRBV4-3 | CASSQDPTGFWSPLHF
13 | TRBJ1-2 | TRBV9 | CASSVAQSYGYTF
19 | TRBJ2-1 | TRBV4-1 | CASSQDRASGDSSYNEQFF
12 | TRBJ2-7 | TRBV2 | CASSVGEYEQYF
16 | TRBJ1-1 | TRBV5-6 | CASSLLVVTLNTEAFF
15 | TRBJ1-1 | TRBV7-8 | CASSPQDRVVTEAFF
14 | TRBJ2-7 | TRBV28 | CASSLSGVSYEQYF
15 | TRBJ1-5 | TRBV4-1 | CASSQDPWPNQPQHF
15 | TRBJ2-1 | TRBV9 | CASTGPGLSYNEQFF
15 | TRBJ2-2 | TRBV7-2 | CASSPLLAATGELFF
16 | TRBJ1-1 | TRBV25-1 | CASSDTWGGPNTEAFF
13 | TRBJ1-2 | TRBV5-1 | CASRSDRGYGYTF
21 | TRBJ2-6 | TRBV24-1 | CATSAKLLGRPPRSGANVLTF